This T cell receptor (beta chain) derives from a study of CXCR3-negative and CXCR3-positive naive CD8 T cells. The sorting of each CD8+ T cell subset was done in triplicate, at 300,000 cells each. Researchers prepared the TRB cDNA libraries using 5' RACE with UMI labels. TCRdb reprocessed the 5' RACE reads and reports one entry per CDR3 protein, with no DNA. The data include tens of thousands of distinct CDR3 sequences; the top ten clones carry roughly a tenth. Study-wide findings and caveats: Relative to memory CD8+ cells, whose diversity was much lower, both naive subsets had comparably high diversity.

To note about this clonotype: Its antigen is not identified.

This CDR3 comprises 13 residues. Germline CDR1 WNHNN, CDR2 SYGVQD (reference sequence). The V gene is TRBV10-1, the J gene TRBJ2-7. Material for sequencing was memory CD8+ T cells from blood. This sequence originates from a human donor in good health. Some clones in this sample may be carry-over from other donors' samples. CDR3 amino acids: CASSAGLTYEQYF.